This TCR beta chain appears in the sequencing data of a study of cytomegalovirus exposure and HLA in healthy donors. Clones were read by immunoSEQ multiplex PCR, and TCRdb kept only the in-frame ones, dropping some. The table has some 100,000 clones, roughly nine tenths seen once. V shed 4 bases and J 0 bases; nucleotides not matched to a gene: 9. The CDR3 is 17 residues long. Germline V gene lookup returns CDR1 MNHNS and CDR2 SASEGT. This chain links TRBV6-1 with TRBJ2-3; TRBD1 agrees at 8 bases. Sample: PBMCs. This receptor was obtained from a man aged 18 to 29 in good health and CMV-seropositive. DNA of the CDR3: TGTGCCAGCAGTGCTGGACAGGGAACCTCTAGCACAGATACGCAGTATTTT. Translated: CASSAGQGTSSTDTQYF.